Presented here are 27 T cell receptor beta chains from one specimen sequenced in a study of esophageal squamous cell carcinoma under preoperative chemotherapy. TCRdb used MiXCR to reprocess the PCR reads, holding one entry per CDR3 protein. Of over 15,000 distinct CDR3 sequences in the sample, approximately 48% were seen once. The time point here: before preoperative PTX-NDP chemotherapy. This material was acquired from a patient given preoperative chemotherapy. These receptors all come from a human donor with esophageal squamous cell carcinoma. The donor label of this sample is uncertain.

Regarding this clonotype: The junction and the germline gene differ at one end; a read error may be behind it. The gene calls are TRBV7-2 and TRBJ2-4; no reliable D call. The CDR3 contains 15 residues. Germline-derived CDR1 and CDR2 are SGHTA and FQGNSA. The DNA for the CDR3 is TGTGCCAGCAGCCAGGACGGAATAGACCAAAAGATTCAGTACTTC. Translating gives CASSQDGIDQKIQYF.

V is TRBV6-5 and J is TRBJ2-5, with 10 bases that match TRBD2. The DNA end favors TRBJ2-1, so the J call may be wrong. The CDR3 contains 17 residues. Germline V gene data show CDR1 as MNHEY and CDR2 as SVGAGI. In DNA form, the CDR3 reads TGTGCCAGCAGTTACACCGGGACTAGCGCACACTACAATGAGCAGTTCTTC. Translation: CASSYTGTSAHYNEQFF.

The V gene is TRBV5-8, the J gene TRBJ1-6; D is unresolved. Looked up from germline, CDR1 is SGHTS and CDR2 is YDEGEE. Trimming stripped 5 bases from V and 5 bases from J, with 8 bases between. This CDR3 has 13 amino acids. The CDR3 sequence is CASSRSDNSPLHF. CDR3 coding DNA: TGTGCCAGCAGTCGTTCGGATAATTCACCCCTCCACTTT.

Only a few counts were recorded for this clonotype. This may arise from a read error, as a much more abundant clone is one base away. The chain recombines TRBV11-3 with TRBJ2-5; D is undetermined. The CDR3 contains 11 residues. V lost 1 base to trimming and J lost 4 bases, with 1 base between them. Per the germline V gene, CDR1 is SGHNT and CDR2 is YENEEA. The CDR3 protein is CASSLAETQYF. CDR3 in DNA: TGTGCCAGCAGCTTAGCAGAGACCCAGTACTTC.

Many counts were recorded for this clonotype. V is TRBV7-2 and J is TRBJ2-5, with D uncertain. CDR1 and CDR2 (germline): SGHTA, FQGNSA. The CDR3 covers 16 residues. V lost 1 base and J 1 base, leaving 13 bases between the germline ends. The DNA for the CDR3 is TGTGCCAGCAGCTTAGGGGCAGGACGGATCCAAGAGACCCAGTACTTC. The encoded protein is CASSLGAGRIQETQYF.

Remarks on this clonotype: Sequence at one end of the junction differs from germline and may be a read error. V gene TRBV3-1 combines with J gene TRBJ2-3; TRBD2 might be the D (6 bases). The length of the CDR3 is 14 residues. In germline, CDR1 is LGHDT, CDR2 YNNKEL (reference sequence). The CDR3 spells CASSKVTSLDEQYF. The CDR3 DNA is TGTGCCAGCAGCAAAGTGACTAGTCTCGACGAGCAGTACTTT.

The sample holds a few counts of this clonotype. Its ends do not fully match the called genes, so a read error is possible. The V and J genes are TRBV12-5 and TRBJ2-2; D is ambiguous. Germline CDR1 reads LGHNT; CDR2 reads FRNRAP. The CDR3 contains 14 residues. The CDR3 here is CASGLVHNTGALYF. The CDR3 nucleotides read TGTGCTAGTGGTTTGGTACACAACACCGGTGCGCTGTATTTT.

In its sample, this clonotype was seen many times. The chain uses TRBV7-8 and TRBJ2-1; D is unresolved. In germline, CDR1 is SGHVS, CDR2 FQNEAQ. There are 15 residues in the CDR3. V lost 2 bases and J lost 2, with 10 bases in between. In DNA form, the CDR3 reads TGTGCCAGCAGCTTACTCCCATCAACCTACAATGAGCAGTTCTTC. This gives the protein CASSLLPSTYNEQFF.

Comments on this clonotype: Mismatch with germline at one junction end may stem from a read error. The gene calls are TRBV7-2 and TRBJ2-4, with D perhaps TRBD1 or TRBD2 (6 bases each). The CDR3 runs 15 residues. Looked up from germline, CDR1 is SGHTA and CDR2 is FQGNSA. CDR3 DNA sequence: TGTGCCAGCAGCCACGGGGGCATAGACCAAAACATCCAGTACTTC. This translates into CASSHGGIDQNIQYF.

As regards this clonotype: Relative to the germline gene, one junction end is altered; a read error may explain this. Written as DNA, the CDR3 is TGTGCCAGCAGCTTAGGTGCAGGCGATGACAAAAACACTCAGTACTTC. Translating it yields CASSLGAGDDKNTQYF. V gene TRBV7-2 combines with J gene TRBJ2-1, with no clear D. The assigned J gene may be wrong: the sequence end matches TRBJ2-4 better. The CDR3 runs to 16 residues. Per germline, CDR1 SGHTA and CDR2 FQGNSA.

With respect to this clonotype: Compared with germline, one end of the junction differs, possibly owing to a read error. This chain uses TRBV7-7 with TRBJ2-6; the D gene could be TRBD1 or TRBD2 (5 bases each). The CDR3 runs to 19 residues. The germline V gene has CDR1 SSHAT and CDR2 FNYEAQ (reference sequence). CDR3 sequence: CASSLAPRDGAPGANVLTF. The DNA for the CDR3 is TGTGCCAGCAGCTTAGCCCCCCGGGACGGGGCCCCTGGCGCCAACGTCCTGACTTTC.

This clonotype showed up many times. This chain joins TRBV6-6 and TRBJ2-3; no clear D gene. The ends were cut back, 2 bases at V and 1 base at J, with 4 bases in the middle. The germline V gene encodes CDR1 MNHNY and CDR2 SVGAGI (reference sequence). The CDR3 contains 13 residues. For the CDR3, the DNA is TGTGCCAGCAGTTACCCCGGCACAGATACGCAGTATTTT. Its translation is CASSYPGTDTQYF.

The J gene is TRBJ2-5, the V gene TRBV5-1, with 8 bases identical to TRBD1. This CDR3 region has 14 residues. Trimming cost V 5 bases and J 4 bases; bases outside gene matches: 7. Germline assignment: CDR1 SGHRS and CDR2 YFSETQ. The DNA of the CDR3 is TGCGCCAGCAGTCCAGGGGGCGTAGGAGAGACCCAGTACTTC. Its translation is CASSPGGVGETQYF.

This clonotype has at least ten counts. As DNA, the CDR3 is TGTGCCAGCAGCTTATTAGGGACAGGGGCTTCGTACGAGCAGTACTTC. Encoded protein: CASSLLGTGASYEQYF. The genes are TRBV7-2 and TRBJ2-7, with 10 bases that match TRBD1. V shed 2 bases and J 4 bases; nucleotides not matched to a gene: 8. The CDR3 length is 16 residues. Germline CDR1 reads SGHTA; CDR2 reads FQGNSA. The variable domain in full, completed from reference TRBV7-2 and TRBJ2-7, reads GAGVSQSPSNKVTEKGKDVELRCDPISGHTALYWYRQSLGQGLEFLIYFQGNSAPDKSGLPSDRFSAERTGGSVSTLTIQRTQQEDSAVYLCASSLLGTGASYEQYFGPGTRLTVT.

The chain combines TRBV27 with TRBJ2-2; TRBD1 is a possible D gene (5 bases). The V end was cut by 4 bases, the J end by 16 bases, with 31 bases between. This CDR3 has 17 amino acids. CDR1 MNHEY and CDR2 SMNVEV come from the germline V gene (reference sequence). DNA of the CDR3: TGTGCCAGCAGTTCCCTTAGCACAGGTCTCGGCACCGAGGCGCAGTTTTTT. Its translation: CASSSLSTGLGTEAQFF.

This clonotype is deemed medium-sized (0.01 to 0.1%). The genes are TRBV7-9 and TRBJ1-2; 8 positions agree with TRBD1. This CDR3 contains 11 residues. Per the germline V gene, CDR1 is SEHNR and CDR2 is FQNEAQ (reference sequence). V was pared by 10 bases and J by 5 bases, with 3 bases of the junction left unmatched. The CDR3 DNA sequence: TGTGCCACGGGACAGGATTATGGCTACACCTTC. It yields the protein CATGQDYGYTF.

This rearrangement joins TRBV12-5 to TRBJ2-5; D gene ambiguous. Germline V CDR1 and CDR2: LGHNT, FRNRAP. Trimming pared 2 bases from V and 5 bases from J, leaving 12 bases between. The CDR3 runs 14 residues. In DNA, the CDR3 is TGTGCTAGTGGTTTGCTCAGCTCCCTGGAGACCCAGTACTTC. This translates into CASGLLSSLETQYF.

In regard to this clonotype: Relative to the germline gene, one junction end is altered; a read error may explain this. This rearrangement joins TRBV6-2 or TRBV6-3 to TRBJ2-4; unclear D gene. Germline CDR1 and CDR2: MNHEY and SVGEGT. This CDR3 has 13 amino acids. The CDR3 loop is CASSSRAKDIQYF. The CDR3, as DNA: TGTGCCAGCAGTAGCCGAGCCAAAGACATTCAGTACTTC.

This clonotype was counted only a few times. The chain links TRBV7-9 to TRBJ2-1, with 11 bases matching TRBD2. Germline CDR1 is SEHNR and CDR2 is FQNEAQ (reference sequence). V lost 1 base, J lost 9 bases, and 14 bases stayed unmatched. The CDR3 totals 18 residues. The CDR3, as DNA: TGTGCCAGCAGCTTAGTCGCCTGGGCGACTAGCGGGAAGCTTGAGCAGTTCTTC. Encoded protein: CASSLVAWATSGKLEQFF.

This clonotype was counted at least ten times. The chain is built from TRBV6-1 and TRBJ2-1; 9 bases fit TRBD2. Germline loops: CDR1 MNHNS, CDR2 SASEGT. The CDR3 spans 14 residues. The ends lost 7 bases at V and 10 bases at J; junction bases unmatched: 11. The CDR3 DNA reads as TGTGCCAGCAACGAGCGGGAGGCGAGAGGGGAGCAGTTCTTC. This codes for CASNEREARGEQFF.

This rearrangement joins TRBV7-3 to TRBJ2-2, with D maybe TRBD2 (5 bases). The ends were cut back, 6 bases at V and 7 bases at J, with 6 bases in the middle. Germline-derived CDR1 and CDR2 are SGHTA and FQGTGA. The CDR3 sequence is 11 residues long. CDR3 sequence (DNA): TGTGCCAGCAGTGAGGGCGGGGAGCTGTTTTTT. It is translated as CASSEGGELFF.

Notes on this clonotype: Sequence at one end of the junction differs from germline and may be a read error. V is TRBV28 and J is TRBJ2-3; D is possibly TRBD2 (5 bases). The CDR3 length is 14 residues. CDR1 and CDR2 from the germline V gene are MDHEN and SYDVKM. The CDR3 is CASSLYEGTDTQYF. The CDR3 DNA reads as TGTGCCAGCAGTTTATACGAGGGCACGGATACGCAGTATTTT.

This clonotype was seen many times. The chain carries TRBV30 and TRBJ2-1; 9 bases align to TRBD2. This CDR3 contains 15 residues. Germline lookup yields CDR1 GTSNPN and CDR2 SVGIG (reference sequence). V gave up 5 bases and J gave up 8 bases; unmatched junction bases: 13. The CDR3 coding sequence is TGTGCCTGGGCCGGCGGGGGCGGGAGGGTCGATGAGCAGTTCTTC. As protein: CAWAGGGGRVDEQFF.

The chain combines TRBV25-1 with TRBJ2-1; no reliable D call. The CDR3 spans 13 residues. V was trimmed by 10 bases and J by 7 bases, leaving 17 bases between them. Per the germline V gene, CDR1 is MGHDK and CDR2 is SYGVNS. The CDR3 coding sequence is TGTGCCACCCAGAATGGAGAATTGAATGAGCAGTTCTTC. This gives the protein CATQNGELNEQFF.

V and J are TRBV7-2 and TRBJ1-2, with D possibly matching TRBD1 (6 bases). V lost 2 bases to trimming and J lost 5 bases, with 9 bases between them. This CDR3 has 13 residues. The germline V gene encodes CDR1 SGHTA and CDR2 FQGNSA. CDR3 sequence reads: CASSLTGSYGYTF. CDR3 nucleotide sequence: TGTGCCAGCAGCTTAACAGGGAGTTATGGCTACACCTTC. The whole variable domain, remainder taken from reference TRBV7-2 and TRBJ1-2, is GAGVSQSPSNKVTEKGKDVELRCDPISGHTALYWYRQSLGQGLEFLIYFQGNSAPDKSGLPSDRFSAERTGGSVSTLTIQRTQQEDSAVYLCASSLTGSYGYTFGSGTRLTVV.

Ten or more counts support this clonotype. The chain joins TRBV6-1 to TRBJ1-2, with D possibly TRBD1 on 5 matching bases. Germline V gene data show CDR1 as MNHNS and CDR2 as SASEGT. Trimming removed 5 bases at V and 5 bases at J, with 15 bases between. The CDR3 consists of 14 residues. This CDR3 reads CASSPSQGGYGYTF. CDR3 DNA: TGTGCCAGCAGTCCGTCGCAGGGCGGATATGGCTACACCTTC.

This chain joins TRBV10-3 and TRBJ2-3; possible D gene TRBD1, 6 bases. The DNA end is more similar to TRBJ2-7, so the J call may be wrong. Germline V gene sequence: CDR1 ENHRY, CDR2 SYGVKD. CDR3 length: 13 residues. The CDR3 region has the DNA TGTGCCACCAGCACAGGGTCTCGTCAGGGGCAGTACTTC. Residues: CATSTGSRQGQYF.